The clone carrying this T cell receptor (beta chain) was picked up many times. TCRdb analysed the RT-PCR reads with MiXCR anew, one entry per CDR3 protein. This table has more than 550,000 distinct CDR3 sequences, over 12% appearing once. The germline V gene encodes CDR1 SGHRS and CDR2 YFSETQ. V gave up 0 bases and J gave up 5 bases; unmatched junction bases: 9. The CDR3 contains 16 residues. This chain uses TRBV5-1 with TRBJ2-5; 8 bases fit TRBD2. This sequence was found in a female donor in good health, serving as a healthy control. Input material: memory CD4+ T cells from blood. This chain's CDR3 is CASSLVTSGGRETQYF. The CDR3 DNA reads as TGCGCCAGCAGCTTGGTTACTAGCGGTGGTCGGGAGACCCAGTACTTC.